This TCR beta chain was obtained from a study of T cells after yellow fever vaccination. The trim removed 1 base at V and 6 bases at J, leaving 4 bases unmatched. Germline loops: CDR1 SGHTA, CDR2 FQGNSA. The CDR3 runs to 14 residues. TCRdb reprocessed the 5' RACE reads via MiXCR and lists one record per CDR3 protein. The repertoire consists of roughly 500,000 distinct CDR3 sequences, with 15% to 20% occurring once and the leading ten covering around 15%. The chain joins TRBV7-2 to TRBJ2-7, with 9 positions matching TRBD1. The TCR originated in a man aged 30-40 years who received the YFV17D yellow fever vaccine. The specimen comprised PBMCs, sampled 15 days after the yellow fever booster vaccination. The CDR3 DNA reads TGTGCCAGCAGCTTAGGGACAGGGGAAGGCGAGCAGTACTTC. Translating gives CASSLGTGEGEQYF.